The 5 T cell receptor beta chains below all came from one sample that was sequenced in a study of cytomegalovirus exposure and HLA in healthy donors. The PCR made use of 60 Vbeta and 13 Jbeta primers. The protocol was immunoSEQ multiplex PCR, while the TCRdb copy is restricted to in-frame clones and leaves out a portion. The sample includes 150,000 to 200,000 clones, around 72% of them seen just once. The source material was PBMCs. These TCRs come from a man aged 35 to 55 in good health and CMV-seropositive.

The chain couples TRBV6-1 to TRBJ2-1; tentatively, D is TRBD2 (7 bases). Trimming stripped 4 bases from V and 0 bases from J, with 19 bases between. Germline V lookup: CDR1 MNHNS, CDR2 SASEGT. The CDR3 totals 18 residues. CDR3 in DNA: TGTGCCAGCAGTGGAATAACGGGGGGCCTTTTCTCCTACAATGAGCAGTTCTTC. Translating it yields CASSGITGGLFSYNEQFF.

The chain employs TRBV19 and TRBJ2-7; TRBD2 matches 10 bases. This CDR3 has 15 residues. With V trimmed by 5 bases and J by 3 bases, 7 bases remained unmatched. From germline, CDR1 is LNHDA and CDR2 SQIVND (reference sequence). CDR3 protein: CASSESGGAIYEQYF. In DNA, the CDR3 is TGTGCCAGTAGTGAAAGCGGGGGGGCCATCTACGAGCAGTACTTC.

V gene TRBV19 combines with J gene TRBJ1-4; a weak D match, TRBD1 (5 bases). CDR3 size: 15 residues. V was cut by 5 bases and J by 8 bases, with 18 bases left in between. In germline, CDR1 is LNHDA, CDR2 SQIVND (reference sequence). The CDR3: CASSPQGGPEEKLFF. The CDR3 bases are TGTGCCAGTAGTCCTCAGGGAGGCCCTGAGGAAAAACTGTTTTTT.

V and J are TRBV5-4 and TRBJ1-1; D may be TRBD1 (5 bases). CDR1 SGHNT and CDR2 YYREEE come from the germline V gene (reference sequence). The CDR3 loop spans 13 amino acids. V lost 3 bases to trimming and J lost 3 bases, with 9 bases between them. The CDR3 region has the DNA TGTGCCAGCAGCTCCAGGGAGGACACTGAAGCTTTCTTT. The encoded protein is CASSSREDTEAFF.

The rearrangement uses TRBV19 and TRBJ1-2, with a possible D match to TRBD1 (6 bases). CDR3 length equals 14 residues. Germline assignment: CDR1 LNHDA and CDR2 SQIVND (reference sequence). V was clipped by 5 bases and J by 3 bases, with 13 bases between them. CDR3 amino acids: CASSQTGMHYGYTF. CDR3 bases: TGTGCCAGTAGTCAAACAGGGATGCACTATGGCTACACCTTC.